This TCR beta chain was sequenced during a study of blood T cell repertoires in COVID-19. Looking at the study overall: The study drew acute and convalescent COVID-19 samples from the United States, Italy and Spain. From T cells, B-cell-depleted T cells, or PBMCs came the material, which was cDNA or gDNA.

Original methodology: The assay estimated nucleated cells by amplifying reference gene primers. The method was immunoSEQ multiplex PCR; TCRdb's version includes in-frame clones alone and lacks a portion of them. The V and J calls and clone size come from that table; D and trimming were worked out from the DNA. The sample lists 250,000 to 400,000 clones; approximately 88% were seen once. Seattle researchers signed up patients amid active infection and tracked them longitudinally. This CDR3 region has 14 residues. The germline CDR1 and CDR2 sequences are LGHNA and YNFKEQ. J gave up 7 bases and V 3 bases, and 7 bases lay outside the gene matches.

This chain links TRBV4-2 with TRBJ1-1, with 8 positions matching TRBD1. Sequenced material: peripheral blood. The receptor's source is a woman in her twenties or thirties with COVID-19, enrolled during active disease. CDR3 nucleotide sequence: TGTGCCAGCAGCCAGCAGACAGGGGTCAGTGAAGCTTTCTTT. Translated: CASSQQTGVSEAFF.